This T cell receptor beta chain was sequenced during a study of PD-1 blockade in classical Hodgkin lymphoma. Specified time point: cycle 4 day 1 (C4D1), after less than seven weeks of nivolumab. No patient escaped relapse after autologous stem cell transplantation, and brentuximab vedotin exposure varied. V was clipped by 3 bases and J by 5 bases; unmatched bases: 12. Germline CDR1 reads SGHRS; CDR2 reads YFSETQ. The CDR3 runs to 16 residues. Libraries were prepared by immunoSEQ multiplex PCR; TCRdb keeps only in-frame clonotypes and omits some of them. Of 90,000 to 140,000 clones listed, approximately 90% are singletons.

This TCR was recovered from a human donor with classical Hodgkin lymphoma. J is TRBJ2-5 and V is TRBV5-1, with 8 bases fitting TRBD1. The sequences come from peripheral blood mononuclear cells (PBMCs), collected before the fourth cycle of nivolumab. The CDR3 DNA reads TGCGCCAGCAGCTCAGGGCCGCAGGGGGCAGGGGAGACCCAGTACTTC. Amino acids: CASSSGPQGAGETQYF.